This T cell receptor beta chain was captured in a study of blood T cell repertoires in COVID-19. CDR3 length: 14 amino acids. The junction had 2 bases not matched to a gene; V was cut back by 5 bases and J by 1 base. Germline-derived CDR1 and CDR2 are SGHNT and YYREEE (reference sequence). Profiling relied on immunoSEQ multiplex PCR, and the TCRdb table lists in-frame clones only, not all of them. Among roughly 86,000 clones listed, 70% to 90% were seen once. The specimen sequenced was peripheral blood. The chain joins TRBV5-4 to TRBJ1-2; TRBD1 matches 10 bases. The receptor was isolated from a woman aged 80 or over with COVID-19, enrolled during active disease. The CDR3 DNA follows: TGTGCCAGCAGTCGGACAGGGGGTAACTATGGCTACACCTTC. The encoded protein is CASSRTGGNYGYTF.